This TCR beta chain is from a study of T cell repertoires in cytomegalovirus infection. About the research overall: Public TCR beta signatures indicated both CMV infection and matching HLA type.

General study findings and limits: There were HLA-C-restricted CMV-specific TCR beta clonotypes dominating the ex vivo response.

TCRdb recomputed calls from the reads with MiXCR, one row per CDR3 protein. Altogether more than 150,000 distinct CDR3 sequences are present, under 25% being singletons, with the ten largest covering about 3%. Worth noting for this clonotype: Its antigen is as yet unknown.

CDR3 length equals 14 residues. CDR1 and CDR2 (germline): MNHNY, SVGAGI (reference sequence). With V trimmed by 7 bases and J by 6 bases, 6 bases remained unmatched. The chain recombines TRBV6-6 with TRBJ1-6, with 7 bases aligning to TRBD1. The specimen was PBMCs. This TCR was recovered from a human donor in good health (CMV status not recorded). Some clones in this sample may be carry-over from other donors' samples. The CDR3 nucleotides are TGTGCCAGCACGTTGGCAGGGGGTAATTCACCCCTCCACTTT. Translated, it gives CASTLAGGNSPLHF.